This T cell receptor beta chain stems from a study of blood T cell repertoires in COVID-19. Study as a whole: Some COVID-19 samples were acute and others convalescent; all came from the United States, Italy and Spain. The analysed material was cDNA or gDNA that came from T cells, B-cell-depleted T cells, or PBMCs.

Authors' data handling: Counts of nucleated cells, estimated from reference gene primer amplification, were obtained. Here immunoSEQ multiplex PCR was the method, and the copy in TCRdb shows in-frame clones only, minus some. For V, J and clone size, that table is used; D and trimming come from the DNA. The sample holds about 200,000 clones, 80% to 90% seen once. CDR3 size: 16 residues. Germline CDR1 and CDR2: SNHLY and FYNNEI. With 6 bases removed from V and 6 bases from J, the gap between germline ends came to 23 bases. V and J are TRBV2 and TRBJ1-2; TRBD1 is a possible D gene (6 bases). The TCR comes from a young man with active or convalescent COVID-19. Specimen: peripheral blood. The CDR3 DNA reads as TGTGCCAGCAGCGTTCGCTTTACGGGACACGGGCATGGCTACACCTTC. Encoded protein: CASSVRFTGHGHGYTF.